This TCR beta chain was obtained from a study of T cells after yellow fever vaccination. For the study at large: Fractions containing few cells were prepared with SMART-Seq v4 Ultra Low Input.

Comment on this clonotype: The antigen remains unidentified.

Study outcomes and limitations: Most clones from primary vaccination were detected again post-booster (roughly 96% CD4, approximately 90% CD8). Contamination by abundant bulk-population clonotypes could be present in FACS-sorted repertoires. Overlap between CD4 and CD8 compartments was detected for a small share of clonotypes.

TCRdb recomputed calls from the 5' RACE reads with MiXCR, one row per CDR3 protein. Seen here are some 290,000 distinct CDR3 sequences, about 11% observed once, and the top ten hold about 3%. The material sequenced was CD4+ T cells sorted from PBMCs, taken 45 days after the yellow fever booster vaccination. This TCR came from a man younger than 35 who received the YFV17D yellow fever vaccine.

CDR3 nucleotides: TGCGCCAGCAGCCAAGATTTGGCGGACAAGGGGGACTACACCTTC. It yields the protein CASSQDLADKGDYTF. The chain employs TRBV4-3 and TRBJ1-2, with TRBD1 as a possible D gene (6 bases). Per germline, CDR1 LGHNA and CDR2 YSLEER. The CDR3 spans 15 residues. V gave up 0 bases and J gave up 10 bases, with 18 bases separating them.